The clone carrying this T cell receptor (beta chain) occurred once. Its antigen is still unknown. Reverse transcription of about 0.5 to 1 ug RNA used random hexamers. With immunoSEQ multiplex PCR, TCR beta CDR3 was amplified across 54 Vbeta and 13 Jbeta. Via MiXCR, TCRdb re-called the immunoSEQ multiplex PCR reads, giving one row per CDR3 protein. The repertoire holds 2,000 to 2,500 distinct CDR3 sequences, with around 75% as singletons. The CDR3 length is 15 residues. The germline CDR1 and CDR2 sequences are MNHEY and SMNVEV (reference sequence). Trimming removed 5 bases from V and 4 bases from J, with 17 bases in between. The data were obtained in a study of CD8 T cells in Susac syndrome. General observations from the study: Susac-specific public clones were found in total CD8+ and CD8+ TEMRA repertoires, numbering sixteen and five, respectively.

Through CD27 and CD45RA staining, memory subsets were defined for TEMRA sorting. This chain joins TRBV27 and TRBJ1-2; perhaps TRBD1 as D (5 bases). The sequence derives from a human donor with Susac syndrome. Sequencing was carried out using CD8+ TEMRA cells from PBMCs. Indicated subset: FACS-sorted terminally differentiated effector memory CD8+ T cells re-expressing CD45RA (CD8+ TEMRA). CDR3 sequence: CASSPGTMALYGYTF. The DNA of the CDR3 is TGTGCCAGCAGTCCCGGGACCATGGCCCTCTATGGCTACACCTTC.